The clone carrying this T cell receptor beta chain was counted many times. Its antigen remains unknown. The sample originates from a study of regulatory T cells in long-lasting Graves disease. The study, taken as a whole, reports: Newly diagnosed Graves' patients had higher TCR diversity than persistent ones.

Specified time point: newly diagnosed GD, antithyroid drugs for less than 3 months. From RNA extracted from PBMCs, the TCR library was made. American Thyroid Association guidelines defined how Graves' disease was diagnosed. Arm-PCR with iRepertoire HTBI primers amplified the CDR3 regions for these TCR beta libraries. TCRdb reanalysed the multiplex PCR reads using MiXCR and keeps one entry per CDR3 protein. The data hold 500,000 or so distinct CDR3 sequences, with roughly 16% observed a single time. The same sample was also used in a study of T cells in Graves' hyperthyroidism and ophthalmopathy. That publication notes: Patients with uncontrolled infections, other autoimmune diseases, pregnancy or lactation were excluded. HTBI primers were used for first-round RT-PCR of the TCR CDR3.

This TCR was recovered from a man in his forties with Graves disease. The specimen comprised peripheral blood mononuclear cells (PBMCs), sampled at new diagnosis, from a patient treated with antithyroid drugs.

CDR3 loop: CASSLAGGLLGYTF. CDR3 nucleotides: TGTGCCAGCAGCTTAGCGGGGGGCCTCTTGGGCTACACCTTC. The V gene is TRBV11-2, the J gene TRBJ1-2; D perhaps matches TRBD1 (6 bases). Germline V CDR1 and CDR2: SGHAT, FQNNGV. Trimming took 1 base from V and 8 from J, leaving 14 bases between them. There are 14 residues in the CDR3.